The entry that follows covers one TCR beta chain sequence. What antigen it recognizes has not been identified. The record has no base qualities; no much larger clone is one base away. The immunoSEQ Assay, a bias-controlled multiplex PCR, was used to amplify TCRbeta CDR3 regions from genomic DNA. The original pipeline was this. The number of nucleated cells in each sample was estimated from the amplification of reference gene primers within the assay. To quantify the absolute abundance of each unique TCRbeta CDR3 rearrangement, sequence reads were collapsed and filtered. For each sample, productive Simpson clonality was calculated by taking the square root of Simpson's diversity index across productive rearrangements. Imported from immuneACCESS, the table was reduced by TCRdb to in-frame sequences with V and J called. These copies leave out some clones; in studies compared against another copy, an unresolved V gene accounts for under half, and the cause of the remainder is not known. V, J and clone size were drawn from that table, and D and trimming were deduced from the DNA. The sample table lists around 15,000 clones, approximately 85% of them with a count of one. The ten largest clones take up under 45% of the sample.

V lost 5 bases and J lost 3 bases, and the count of bases not matched to a germline gene is 4. In the germline V gene, CDR1 corresponds to MDHEN and CDR2 to SYDVKM. Spanning cysteine to phenylalanine, the CDR3 consists of 13 amino acids. Only the CDR3 region is kept as DNA, spanning 39 bases read in frame from base 1. Collaborating institutions collected whole blood in K2EDTA tubes following their own protocols. Collaborator samples were shipped for TCRbeta analysis as frozen whole blood, isolated PBMCs, or DNA extracted from either sample type. This entry belongs to a study of blood T cell repertoires in COVID-19 (dated by TCRdb to the early 2020s). Regarding the study in general: Samples covering the acute and convalescent phases of COVID-19 were provided by collaborators in the United States, Italy and Spain. The prospective study material was composed of cDNA or gDNA derived from T cells, B-cell-depleted T cells, or PBMCs. The dataset comprised deeply sampled blood TCRbeta repertoires from subjects exposed to, actively infected with, or recovered from COVID-19. The repertoires were released in a freely available public database intended as a resource for research on the immune response to SARS-CoV-2. Samples were obtained from the ongoing ImmuneRACE study (first 160 participants) and from 950 to 1,500 subjects provided by 6 global collaborators. Nearly every sample came with metadata listing a de-identified subject ID, COVID-19 status, age in years and sex. Where available, HLA class I and class II types were taken from metadata supplied by the sample provider and were not determined by assay-based typing. Study-level results and caveats: How much clinical and demographic metadata was included differed by source and by participant, and the metadata was provided uncurated.

The sample comprised peripheral blood. In this chain, TRBV28 is recombined with TRBJ2-7; the central 7 bases match TRBD2. This sequence was found in a man between 65 and 80 years old in a cohort sampled during active COVID-19. The nucleotide sequence is TGTGCCAGCAGTAACCGGGACTACTACGAGCAGTACTTC. This yields the protein CASSNRDYYEQYF.